These 28 T cell receptor beta chains came from one sample sequenced in a study of cytomegalovirus exposure and HLA in healthy donors. The method was immunoSEQ multiplex PCR; TCRdb's version includes in-frame clones alone and lacks a portion of them. The data show about 120,000 clones, over 65% seen once. Sequencing used PBMCs. These receptor sequences come from a woman aged 30 to 39 in good health and CMV-seronegative.

V gene TRBV4-3 combines with J gene TRBJ2-7; 8 bases line up with TRBD2. CDR3 length: 16 amino acids. After removal of 0 bases from V and 3 bases from J, the junction contained 7 bases not matched to a gene. Germline V gene sequence: CDR1 LGHNA, CDR2 YSLEER. As DNA, the CDR3 is TGCGCCAGCAGCCAAGATTTGCGGGGGGCGAACTACGAGCAGTACTTC. Translating it yields CASSQDLRGANYEQYF.

This chain links TRBV9 with TRBJ1-5; a weak D match, TRBD1 (6 bases). The V end lost 0 bases, the J end lost 10 bases, and 17 bases lay between the germline ends. Germline lookup yields CDR1 SGDLS and CDR2 YYNGEE. The CDR3 is made up of 15 amino acids. CDR3 bases: TGTGCCAGCAGCGTAGGTGACGGGACCGGGACACCCCAGCATTTT. It specifies CASSVGDGTGTPQHF.

This chain joins TRBV7-9 and TRBJ2-5; 9 positions match TRBD2. Germline V gene sequence: CDR1 SEHNR, CDR2 FQNEAQ (reference sequence). The J segment lost 2 bases and the V segment lost 3 bases, leaving 16 bases of the junction unmatched. This CDR3 region has 19 residues. The CDR3 DNA reads as TGTGCCAGCAGCTTTCTTAGCCTTTTAGCGGGGGTGCTACAAGAGACCCAGTACTTC. Translation gives CASSFLSLLAGVLQETQYF.

The gene calls are TRBV11-2 and TRBJ2-2; 9 bases map to TRBD2. The CDR3 extends over 16 amino acids. The V and J ends lost 5 bases and 5 bases, in that order; junction bases with no gene match: 9. The V gene's germline CDR1 is SGHAT and CDR2 FQNNGV. CDR3 protein: CASSPAGGRWTGELFF. DNA of the CDR3: TGTGCCAGCAGCCCTGCGGGGGGGAGATGGACCGGGGAGCTGTTTTTT.

This chain uses TRBV5-4 with TRBJ2-2; tentatively, D is TRBD1 (5 bases). Germline V lookup: CDR1 SGHNT, CDR2 YYREEE (reference sequence). There are 15 residues in the CDR3. V shed 3 bases and J shed 5 bases, with 14 bases lying between them. The CDR3 nucleotides read TGTGCCAGCAGCTCACAACAGGCTTCAACCGGGGAGCTGTTTTTT. Translation: CASSSQQASTGELFF.

This clone was observed once. This chain links TRBV9 with TRBJ1-1; TRBD1 agrees at 10 bases. This CDR3 is 14 amino acids long. CDR1 is SGDLS, CDR2 YYNGEE, per germline. V was clipped by 0 bases and J by 4 bases; unmatched bases: 0. The CDR3 DNA sequence: TGTGCCAGCAGCGTAGGACAGGGGGCCACTGAAGCTTTCTTT. As protein: CASSVGQGATEAFF.

The chain uses TRBV6-5 and TRBJ2-7, with 9 bases fitting TRBD2. The trim removed 6 bases at V and 2 bases at J, leaving 8 bases unmatched. Germline CDR1 reads MNHEY; CDR2 reads SVGAGI. The CDR3 is made up of 15 amino acids. CDR3 sequence reads: CASRTPAGGTYEQYF. Here the CDR3 DNA reads TGTGCCAGCAGAACCCCGGCGGGGGGGACCTACGAGCAGTACTTC.

The chain couples TRBV29-1 to TRBJ2-1, with 7 bases that match TRBD2. The CDR3 has 16 amino acids. With V trimmed by 2 bases and J by 7 bases, 14 bases remained unmatched. The germline gives CDR1 SQVTM, CDR2 ANQGSEA. CDR3 in amino acids: CSVERGSGLGLNEQFF. The CDR3, as DNA: TGCAGCGTTGAAAGAGGTAGTGGACTAGGTCTGAATGAGCAGTTCTTC.

The chain is built from TRBV2 and TRBJ1-3; D not certain. Germline CDR1 reads SNHLY; CDR2 reads FYNNEI. The CDR3 is made up of 15 amino acids. The V gene lost 9 bases and the J gene lost 0 bases, with 15 bases spanning the gap. The CDR3 loop is CARAFEGDSGNTIYF. In DNA form, the CDR3 reads TGTGCCAGAGCTTTCGAAGGAGACTCTGGAAACACCATATATTTT.

The V and J genes are TRBV5-3 and TRBJ2-5; 8 bases agree with TRBD1. TRBV5-3 is treated as an ORF (open reading frame) with a function not yet certain. J lost 2 bases, V lost 0 bases, and 6 bases had no gene match. The CDR3 sequence is 16 residues long. CDR3 nucleotide sequence: TGTGCCAGAAGCTTGGAGTACAGGGGGGTACAAGAGACCCAGTACTTC. Amino acids: CARSLEYRGVQETQYF.

This clone has just a few counts. The chain joins TRBV7-9 to TRBJ1-5, with D tentatively TRBD1 (5 bases). This CDR3 comprises 13 residues. Germline CDR1 and CDR2: SEHNR and FQNEAQ (reference sequence). V was trimmed by 5 bases and J by 3 bases, leaving 8 bases between them. The CDR3 loop is CASSQGYNQPQHF. DNA of the CDR3: TGTGCCAGCAGCCAGGGTTACAATCAGCCCCAGCATTTT.

The genes are TRBV6-1 and TRBJ2-2; D is possibly TRBD1 (6 bases). Trimming stripped 5 bases from V and 0 bases from J, with 10 bases between. The CDR3 loop spans 15 amino acids. The germline CDR1 and CDR2 sequences are MNHNS and SASEGT. CDR3 in DNA: TGTGCCAGCAGTCCAGGGGTGCCGAACACCGGGGAGCTGTTTTTT. Its protein is CASSPGVPNTGELFF.

The CDR3 region has the DNA TGTGCCAGTAGTATAGATCAGGGAGGATATGGCTACACCTTC. This translates into CASSIDQGGYGYTF. The chain employs TRBV19 and TRBJ1-2, with a tentative D call TRBD1 (5 bases). CDR1 is LNHDA, CDR2 SQIVND, per germline (reference sequence). CDR3 length: 14 amino acids. V was cut by 0 bases and J by 5 bases, with 10 bases left in between. Together with reference TRBV19 and TRBJ1-2, the CDR3 gives the full variable domain: DGGITQSPKYLFRKEGQNVTLSCEQNLNHDAMYWYRQDPGQGLRLIYYSQIVNDFQKGDIAEGYSVSREKKESFPLTVTSAQKNPTAFYLCASSIDQGGYGYTFGSGTRLTVV.

V usage is TRBV7-2 and J usage is TRBJ1-1, with D perhaps matching TRBD1 (6 bases). V shed 2 bases and J shed 1 base, with 8 bases lying between them. This CDR3 contains 14 residues. CDR1 and CDR2 from the germline V gene are SGHTA and FQGNSA. As DNA, the CDR3 is TGTGCCAGCAGCTTATTGGGACAGAACACTGAAGCTTTCTTT. Residues: CASSLLGQNTEAFF.

The chain recombines TRBV4-1 with TRBJ1-3, with 7 bases fitting TRBD1. J lost 1 base, V lost 1 base, and 1 base had no gene match. The CDR3 has 15 amino acids. Germline CDR1 and CDR2: MGHRA and YSYEKL. This CDR3 is CASSQGRGSGNTIYF. CDR3 in DNA: TGCGCCAGCAGCCAAGGCAGGGGGTCTGGAAACACCATATATTTT.

Regarding this clone: The sample holds other DNA sequences that translate to the same CDR3. The gene calls are TRBV5-1 and TRBJ2-5; the D gene is possibly TRBD1 (6 bases). This CDR3 is 14 amino acids long. V lost 0 bases to trimming and J lost 4 bases, with 10 bases between them. Germline lookup yields CDR1 SGHRS and CDR2 YFSETQ. The CDR3, as DNA: TGCGCCAGCAGCTTGGCTCAGGGGAGAGAGACCCAGTACTTC. Translation gives CASSLAQGRETQYF.

This sequence joins TRBV5-1 and TRBJ1-2, with unresolved D. Germline lookup yields CDR1 SGHRS and CDR2 YFSETQ. The CDR3 runs to 13 residues. Between the trimmed V and J ends, which lost 4 bases and 4 bases, there was a span of 11 bases. The CDR3 protein is CASSPDSSYGYTF. The CDR3 DNA follows: TGCGCCAGCAGCCCGGACTCTTCCTATGGCTACACCTTC.

The V call is TRBV14, the J call TRBJ1-2; D is possibly TRBD1 (5 bases). Germline CDR1 SGHDN, CDR2 FVKESK. Trimming took 0 bases from V and 4 from J, leaving 9 bases between them. The CDR3 is 14 amino acids. CDR3 region: CASSQDDRLYGYTF. CDR3 sequence (DNA): TGTGCCAGCAGCCAAGATGACAGACTCTATGGCTACACCTTC.

With regard to this clone: At one end the junction does not follow the germline gene, possibly because of a read error. The chain joins TRBV7-7 to TRBJ1-2; D is undetermined. The CDR3 has 14 amino acids. CDR1 is SSHAT and CDR2 is FNYEAQ in the germline V gene (reference sequence). CDR3 sequence reads: CASSPEGANYGYTF. Written as DNA, the CDR3 is TGTGCTAGCAGCCCGGAAGGAGCTAACTATGGCTACACCTTC.

The chain recombines TRBV7-9 with TRBJ2-5; TRBD1 aligns across 8 bases. Unmatched junction bases numbered 7, after V lost 1 base and J lost 9 bases. Germline V gene data show CDR1 as SEHNR and CDR2 as FQNEAQ (reference sequence). The CDR3 runs 14 residues. CDR3 in amino acids: CASSLGTGPLAQYF. As DNA, the CDR3 is TGTGCCAGCAGCTTAGGGACAGGGCCGCTGGCCCAGTACTTC.

The CDR3 region has the DNA TGTGCCAGCAGCCTGGGGGGGCCCTATATGAACACTGAAGCTTTCTTT. Its protein is CASSLGGPYMNTEAFF. This chain joins TRBV11-2 and TRBJ1-1; D is perhaps TRBD1 (6 bases). Germline V CDR1 and CDR2: SGHAT, FQNNGV. This CDR3 contains 16 residues. The V gene lost 5 bases and the J gene lost 0 bases, with 16 bases spanning the gap.

This chain joins TRBV6-5 and TRBJ2-7; 8 bases are a match to TRBD1. The CDR3 is 13 residues long. Losses at the gene ends were 5 bases for V and 5 bases for J; bases not matched to a gene: 5. CDR1 and CDR2 from the germline V gene are MNHEY and SVGAGI. CDR3 amino acids: CASSSTGGNEQYF. The CDR3 DNA reads TGTGCCAGCAGTAGTACAGGGGGTAACGAGCAGTACTTC.

This chain links TRBV15 with TRBJ1-5; D is possibly TRBD1 (5 bases). The CDR3 covers 15 residues. V lost 1 base to trimming and J lost 6 bases, with 13 bases between them. Germline assignment: CDR1 LNHNV and CDR2 YYDKDF (reference sequence). This chain's CDR3 is CATSRGGGAGQPQHF. The CDR3 DNA reads as TGTGCCACCAGCAGAGGAGGCGGGGCGGGTCAGCCCCAGCATTTT.

This rearrangement joins TRBV10-3 to TRBJ1-6; perhaps TRBD1 as D (6 bases). The ends were cut back, 3 bases at V and 6 bases at J, with 12 bases in the middle. CDR3 size: 15 residues. Germline loops: CDR1 ENHRY, CDR2 SYGVKD. CDR3: CAISDGRGGNSPLHF. The CDR3 DNA follows: TGTGCCATCAGTGATGGCCGAGGGGGTAATTCACCCCTCCACTTT.

The genes are TRBV5-4 and TRBJ2-7; 7 nucleotides line up with TRBD2. Germline loops: CDR1 SGHNT, CDR2 YYREEE (reference sequence). The CDR3 covers 15 residues. The J segment lost 0 bases and the V segment lost 1 base, leaving 4 bases of the junction unmatched. The CDR3 bases are TGTGCCAGCAGCTTGCGGGACTACCGCTCCTACGAGCAGTACTTC. Protein sequence: CASSLRDYRSYEQYF. The whole variable domain, remainder taken from reference TRBV5-4 and TRBJ2-7, is ETGVTQSPTHLIKTRGQQVTLRCSSQSGHNTVSWYQQALGQGPQFIFQYYREEENGRGNFPPRFSGLQFPNYSSELNVNALELDDSALYLCASSLRDYRSYEQYFGPGTRLTVT.

The chain employs TRBV25-1 and TRBJ2-4; TRBD2 might be the D (6 bases). This CDR3 is built from 17 residues. V was trimmed by 3 bases and J by 6 bases, leaving 21 bases between them. CDR1 MGHDK and CDR2 SYGVNS come from the germline V gene. The CDR3 DNA reads TGTGCCAGCAGTGAGAGAAGGATGGGGGGAGGTGGAAACATTCAGTACTTC. It translates to CASSERRMGGGGNIQYF.

The rearrangement uses TRBV19 and TRBJ2-2; 7 nucleotides align to TRBD2. V trimming: 4 bases; J trimming: 3 bases; junction bases outside the gene matches: 8. The CDR3 is 16 residues long. From germline, CDR1 is LNHDA and CDR2 SQIVND (reference sequence). Here the CDR3 DNA reads TGTGCCAGTAGTACCGAACTAGCGTGGGACACCGGGGAGCTGTTTTTT. It yields the protein CASSTELAWDTGELFF. The complete variable domain, with remaining parts taken from reference TRBV19 and TRBJ2-2, reads DGGITQSPKYLFRKEGQNVTLSCEQNLNHDAMYWYRQDPGQGLRLIYYSQIVNDFQKGDIAEGYSVSREKKESFPLTVTSAQKNPTAFYLCASSTELAWDTGELFFGEGSRLTVL.

V and J are TRBV7-9 and TRBJ1-2; perhaps TRBD1 as D (5 bases). The V end lost 6 bases, the J end lost 4 bases, and 9 bases lay between the germline ends. Germline CDR1 is SEHNR and CDR2 is FQNEAQ (reference sequence). This CDR3 has 12 amino acids. This CDR3 is CASRPDSYGYTF. Here the CDR3 DNA reads TGTGCCAGCAGACCAGACAGCTATGGCTACACCTTC. The full variable domain, completed using reference TRBV7-9 and TRBJ1-2, is DTGVSQNPRHKITKRGQNVTFRCDPISEHNRLYWYRQTLGQGPEFLTYFQNEAQLEKSRLLSDRFSAERPKGSFSTLEIQRTEQGDSAMYLCASRPDSYGYTFGSGTRLTVV.